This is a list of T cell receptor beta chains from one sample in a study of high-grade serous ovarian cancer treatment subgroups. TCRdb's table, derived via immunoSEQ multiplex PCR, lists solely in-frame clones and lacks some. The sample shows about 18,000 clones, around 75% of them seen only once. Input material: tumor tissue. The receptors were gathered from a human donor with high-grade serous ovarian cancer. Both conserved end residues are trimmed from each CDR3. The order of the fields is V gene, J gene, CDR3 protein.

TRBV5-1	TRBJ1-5	ASSLFWGGNQPQH
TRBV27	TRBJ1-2	ASRQQGLGYT
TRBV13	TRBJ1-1	ASSLAGNPEAF
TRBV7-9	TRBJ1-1	ASSLDLAQNTEAF
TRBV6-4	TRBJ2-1	ASSQRGTSGRGGSYNEQF
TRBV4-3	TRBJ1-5	ASSHRQMNQPQH
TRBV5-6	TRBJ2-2	ASSPAGGREWNTGELF
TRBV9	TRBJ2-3	ASSVAGKDTQY
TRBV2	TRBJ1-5	ASREGGWTVPQH
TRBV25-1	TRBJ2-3	ASSEKKNTQY
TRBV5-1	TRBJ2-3	ASSSGTSGTDTQY
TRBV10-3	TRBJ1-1	AISGQGSNTEAF
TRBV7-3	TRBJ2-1	ASSSWDRGNEQF
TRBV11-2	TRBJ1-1	ASSRPTGNTEAF
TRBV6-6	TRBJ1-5	ASSGTVNQPQH
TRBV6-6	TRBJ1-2	ASSWTGSPNYGYT
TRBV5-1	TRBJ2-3	ASNSLPGLGTDTQY
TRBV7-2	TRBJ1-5	ASSQTGGRNQPQH
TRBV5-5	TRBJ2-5	ASSLRRHSFQETQY
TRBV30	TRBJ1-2	AWSRPGNYGYT
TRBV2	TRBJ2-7	ASSQDRVSSYEQY
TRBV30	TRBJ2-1	AWSQTRQGEQF
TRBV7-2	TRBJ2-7	ASTPGHGAYEQY
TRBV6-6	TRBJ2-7	ASSYSGGGNEQY
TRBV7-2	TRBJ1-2	ASSLFLPGEGSYT
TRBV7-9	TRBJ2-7	ASSDYGTGDHEQY
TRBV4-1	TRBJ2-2	ATRDSNTGELF
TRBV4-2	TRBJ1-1	ASGGTGGKVNTEAF
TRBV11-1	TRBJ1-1	ASSVGQGIRNTEAF
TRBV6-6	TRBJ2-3	ASSLGTDTQY
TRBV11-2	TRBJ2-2	ASSVTPAGTGELF
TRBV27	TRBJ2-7	ASRGTALEQY
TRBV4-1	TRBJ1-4	ASSARGGAKGEKLF
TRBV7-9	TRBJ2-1	ASSSLIGDGLGLNEQF
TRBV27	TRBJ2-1	ASSLLLGTQRGEQF
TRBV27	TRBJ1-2	ASSLEWGYGYT
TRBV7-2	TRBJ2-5	ASSYRQQETQY
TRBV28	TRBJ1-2	ASSLGPNYGYT
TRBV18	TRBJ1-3	ASSNTGGDSGNTIY
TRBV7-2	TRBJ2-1	ASSLRAYNEQF
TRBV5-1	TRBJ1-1	ASSLTQGRTEAF
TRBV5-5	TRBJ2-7	ASRSFGKGLEQY
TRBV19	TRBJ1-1	ASSIGRGNTEAF
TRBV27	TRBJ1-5	ASSQTGARQPQH
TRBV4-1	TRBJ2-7	ASSQETSALYEQY
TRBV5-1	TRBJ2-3	ASSLRGTTATDTQY
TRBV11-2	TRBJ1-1	ASGRGQGIFTEAF
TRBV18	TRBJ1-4	ASSPREGAANEKLF
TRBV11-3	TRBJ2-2	ASSPGHWGGELF
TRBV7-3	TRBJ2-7	ASSPSGTGEQY
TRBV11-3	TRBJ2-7	ASSYSGFEQY
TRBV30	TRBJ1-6	AWRPGVYSPLH
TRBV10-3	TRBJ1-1	AISGPRETEAF
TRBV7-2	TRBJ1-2	ASRGLGDGYT